These T cell receptor beta chains were read from a single sample in a study of blood T cell repertoires in COVID-19. Using immunoSEQ multiplex PCR, the repertoire was profiled, and TCRdb retains in-frame clones only, with some absent. The sample carries around 280,000 clones, around 89% recorded once. The sequenced sample was PBMCs or T cells enriched from blood (not recorded which). The origin of the receptors is a woman aged 18-29 years with acute COVID-19. Both conserved end residues are part of each CDR3. Only some rows state a clone size, as once, few, many or a class for expanded clones.

J: TRBJ1-4
length: 17
V: TRBV3-1/TRBV3-2
size: NA
CDR3: CASSHKGQGATNEKLFF

J: TRBJ2-1
length: 17
V: TRBV13
size: NA
CDR3: CASSKSGLAGAYNEQFF

J: TRBJ2-7
length: 16
V: TRBV6-5
size: NA
CDR3: CASSYSGTGSSYEQYF

J: TRBJ2-5
length: 14
V: TRBV18
size: once
CDR3: CASSPGQFGGTQYF

J: TRBJ2-7
length: 11
V: TRBV30
size: once
CDR3: CAWGTAYEQYF

J: TRBJ1-6
length: 14
V: TRBV18
size: NA
CDR3: CASSVRSYNSPLHF

J: TRBJ2-6
length: 17
V: TRBV11-2
size: NA
CDR3: CASSFPVTSSGANVLTF

J: TRBJ1-1
length: 11
V: TRBV5-6
size: NA
CDR3: CASRGQYEAFF

J: TRBJ2-1
length: 14
V: TRBV5-4
size: NA
CDR3: CASSFHGMYNEQFF

J: TRBJ2-1
length: 16
V: TRBV19
size: NA
CDR3: CASRQTLAGDPNEQFF

J: TRBJ1-1
length: 17
V: TRBV4-1
size: NA
CDR3: CASSPGTGGLGNTEAFF

J: TRBJ1-5
length: 14
V: TRBV2
size: NA
CDR3: CASVDRTSNQPQHF

J: TRBJ2-5
length: 14
V: TRBV6-5
size: NA
CDR3: CASSGTSGAETQYF

J: TRBJ2-7
length: 15
V: TRBV28
size: NA
CDR3: CASSLGDRATYEQYF

J: TRBJ2-7
length: 18
V: TRBV6-2/TRBV6-3
size: NA
CDR3: CASSFSMDRGPVSYEQYF

J: TRBJ2-1
length: 15
V: TRBV11-3
size: NA
CDR3: CASSPRLALYNEQFF

J: TRBJ1-2
length: 16
V: TRBV7-6
size: NA
CDR3: CASSLLPGRGDGGYTF

J: TRBJ2-2
length: 13
V: TRBV29-1
size: few
CDR3: CSVRLVVTGELFF

J: TRBJ1-1
length: 11
V: TRBV29-1
size: NA
CDR3: CSGNMNTEAFF

J: TRBJ1-1
length: 17
V: TRBV24-1
size: NA
CDR3: CATSDLRREGANTEAFF

J: TRBJ1-1
length: 12
V: TRBV28
size: NA
CDR3: CASSWDRSEAFF

J: TRBJ2-7
length: 15
V: TRBV11-2
size: NA
CDR3: CASSPRTSADNEQYF

J: TRBJ2-7
length: 15
V: TRBV19
size: NA
CDR3: CASSMSGGVSYEQYF

J: TRBJ2-1
length: 12
V: TRBV7-9
size: NA
CDR3: CASSLVPNEQFF

J: TRBJ2-3
length: 17
V: TRBV19
size: NA
CDR3: CASSMTSGVSGTDTQYF

J: TRBJ1-2
length: 12
V: TRBV28
size: few
CDR3: CASTPGGPGYTF

J: TRBJ1-1
length: 17
V: TRBV5-1
size: NA
CDR3: CASSSGQGALPNTEAFF

J: TRBJ2-1
length: 16
V: TRBV3-1/TRBV3-2
size: once
CDR3: CASSQTRLALGNEQFF

J: TRBJ2-7
length: 16
V: TRBV11-2
size: NA
CDR3: CASSLLGTRADYEQYF

J: TRBJ2-7
length: 15
V: TRBV11-3
size: NA
CDR3: CASSPPSGRNYEQYF

J: TRBJ2-3
length: 15
V: TRBV6-1
size: NA
CDR3: CASSEVPGQGSAQYF

J: TRBJ1-5
length: 15
V: TRBV5-8
size: NA
CDR3: CASSFRGYSNQPQHF

J: TRBJ1-2
length: 15
V: TRBV9
size: NA
CDR3: CASSQTTAGNYGYTF

J: TRBJ2-1
length: 19
V: TRBV9
size: NA
CDR3: CASSVGLAGGISSYNEQFF

J: TRBJ2-2
length: 14
V: TRBV7-2
size: NA
CDR3: CASSLAGASGELFF

J: TRBJ2-5
length: 14
V: TRBV19
size: NA
CDR3: CASSISGTGRVQYF

J: TRBJ2-2
length: 14
V: TRBV10-2
size: NA
CDR3: CASAQLANTGELFF

J: TRBJ2-6
length: 15
V: TRBV20-1
size: NA
CDR3: CSASQGATGANVLTF

J: TRBJ1-4
length: 15
V: TRBV4-1
size: NA
CDR3: CASSQEPQNNEKLFF

J: TRBJ1-5
length: 14
V: TRBV2
size: NA
CDR3: CASSGQGGNQPQHF

J: TRBJ2-7
length: 15
V: TRBV11-2
size: NA
CDR3: CASSPPGLHSYEQYF

J: TRBJ2-6
length: 14
V: TRBV3-1/TRBV3-2
size: once
CDR3: CASSQASGANVLTF